The entry below describes one TCR beta chain. TCRdb's copy holds only in-frame clones and misses some; the assay was immunoSEQ multiplex PCR. The profile shows about 230,000 clones, approximately 83% of them singletons. The data were taken from a study of blood T cell repertoires in COVID-19. Background on the study: Italy, Spain and the United States were the sources of the convalescent and acute COVID-19 samples. PBMCs, B-cell-depleted T cells, or T cells provided the cDNA or gDNA that made up the material.

V was pared by 5 bases and J by 9 bases, with 11 bases between. The CDR3 loop spans 13 amino acids. This TCR was sampled from a woman in her forties or fifties with acute or convalescent COVID-19. Sequences were obtained from peripheral blood. This chain joins TRBV12-3 or TRBV12-4 and TRBJ1-6; perhaps TRBD1 as D (6 bases). In DNA, the CDR3 is TGTGCCAGCAGTGGACAGCAGGGTTCACCCCTCCACTTT. The encoded protein is CASSGQQGSPLHF.